This T cell receptor beta chain was captured by sequencing in a study of metastatic and nonmetastatic thyroid tumors. Overall study context: Both malignant and benign thyroid patients supplied peripheral blood and tumor or nodule tissue samples, across which the repertoires of these patients were then compared.

Trimming removed 4 bases from V and 2 bases from J; junction bases left unmatched: 9. CDR3 length: 15 residues. Germline CDR1 reads SGHRS; CDR2 reads YFSETQ. Nobody among the patients had been given any treatment before thyroid surgery. Study findings and constraints: Malignant tumors reportedly showed significantly higher TCR beta diversity than benign nodules in both blood and tumor.

As originally analysed: Clinicopathological groups supplied CDR3 differences that were used to build a distant-metastasis classifier for papillary thyroid cancer. TCRdb used MiXCR to call clones anew from the PCR reads. TCRdb, not the authors, supplied the V and J calls. The sample includes roughly 25,000 clones, 15% of them seen just once. As to this clone: Its matching antigen is unknown.

This TCR was recovered from a female donor with papillary thyroid cancer or a benign thyroid nodule (not recorded which). Some clones in this sample may be carry-over from other donors' samples. Source material: blood. J is TRBJ2-7 and V is TRBV5-1, with TRBD1 matching 7 bases. The CDR3 loop reads CASSPVGQPAYEQYF. The CDR3 DNA reads as TGCGCCAGCAGCCCAGTGGGACAGCCAGCCTACGAGCAGTACTTC.